Following are 7 T cell receptor beta chains from one sample sequenced in a study of T cells after yellow fever vaccination. A single record per CDR3 protein comes from TCRdb applying MiXCR to the 5' RACE reads. The table lists approximately 510,000 distinct CDR3 sequences, 21% of them singletons. The starting material was PBMCs, obtained roughly 20 days after the first yellow fever vaccination. These receptors came from a man aged 18 to 30 who received the YFV17D yellow fever vaccine.

This clonotype has more than one count but fewer than ten. The CDR3 sequence is CASSLGFGDINEQFF. The CDR3 DNA sequence: TGCGCCAGCAGCTTGGGTTTTGGGGATATCAATGAGCAGTTCTTC. The J gene is TRBJ2-1, the V gene TRBV5-1; D remains unclear. Germline loops: CDR1 SGHRS, CDR2 YFSETQ. The V end was cut by 0 bases, the J end by 6 bases, with 13 bases between. The CDR3 runs 15 residues.

V usage is TRBV29-1 and J usage is TRBJ2-7; a weak D match, TRBD2 (6 bases). Trimming removed 6 bases at V and 6 bases at J, with 15 bases between. This CDR3 spans 12 amino acids. Germline CDR1 and CDR2: SQVTM and ANQGSEA. The chain's CDR3 is CSVAGPTGEQYF. CDR3 nucleotide sequence: TGCAGCGTGGCGGGACCCACGGGCGAGCAGTACTTC.

The chain recombines TRBV5-1 with TRBJ2-7, with D perhaps TRBD2 (5 bases). This CDR3 has 12 residues. Germline loops: CDR1 SGHRS, CDR2 YFSETQ. V lost 2 bases and J 6 bases, leaving 9 bases between the germline ends. CDR3 coding DNA: TGCGCCAGCAGCTTCAATCGGGGCGAGCAGTACTTC. Residues: CASSFNRGEQYF. Full variable domain (remainder filled in from reference TRBV5-1 and TRBJ2-7): KAGVTQTPRYLIKTRGQQVTLSCSPISGHRSVSWYQQTPGQGLQFLFEYFSETQRNKGNFPGRFSGRQFSNSRSEMNVSTLELGDSALYLCASSFNRGEQYFGPGTRLTVT.

This chain joins TRBV12-3 or TRBV12-4 and TRBJ2-1; possible D gene TRBD1, 6 bases. There are 14 residues in the CDR3. V lost 5 bases and J lost 2, with 10 bases in between. The CDR3 loop is CASSPTGTYNEQFF. DNA for the CDR3: TGTGCCAGCAGTCCCACAGGGACCTACAATGAGCAGTTCTTC.

The rearrangement uses TRBV4-1 and TRBJ2-1; D might be TRBD2 (6 bases). Trimming cost V 1 base and J 9 bases, with 13 bases left between them. The CDR3 loop spans 14 amino acids. Germline CDR1 MGHRA, CDR2 YSYEKL. CDR3 DNA: TGCGCCAGCAGCCAAGGGGAGAGGGGAGGTGAGCAGTTCTTC. As protein: CASSQGERGGEQFF.

CDR3 in amino acids: CSARGGRNRAFF. The CDR3 DNA is TGCAGTGCTAGAGGGGGAAGGAATCGGGCTTTCTTT. The chain couples TRBV20-1 to TRBJ1-1; D is unclear. Deletions cut 1 base from V and 11 bases from J, with 14 bases between. This CDR3 spans 12 amino acids. Looked up from germline, CDR1 is DFQATT and CDR2 is SNEGSKA (reference sequence).

This clonotype was counted a few times. The chain recombines TRBV11-2 with TRBJ1-6; D is undetermined. The V gene lost 5 bases and the J gene lost 12 bases, with 20 bases spanning the gap. This CDR3 has 15 amino acids. Per germline, CDR1 SGHAT and CDR2 FQNNGV. CDR3 DNA: TGTGCCAGCAGCCCGACCGGACGCTATGAGGGACCCCTCCACTTT. Amino acids: CASSPTGRYEGPLHF.